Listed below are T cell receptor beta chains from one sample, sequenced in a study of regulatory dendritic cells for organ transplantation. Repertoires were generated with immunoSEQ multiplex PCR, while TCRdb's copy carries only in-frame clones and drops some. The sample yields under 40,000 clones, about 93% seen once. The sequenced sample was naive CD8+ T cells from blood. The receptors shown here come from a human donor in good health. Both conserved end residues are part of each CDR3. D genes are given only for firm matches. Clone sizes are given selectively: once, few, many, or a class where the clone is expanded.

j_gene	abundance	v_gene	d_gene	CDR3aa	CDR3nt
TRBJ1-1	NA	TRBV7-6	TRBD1	CASSYRQGGMNTEAFF	TGTGCCAGCAGCTACAGACAGGGGGGCATGAACACTGAAGCTTTCTTT
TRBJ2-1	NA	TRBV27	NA	CASSLVPYYNEQFF	TGTGCCAGCAGTTTGGTACCCTACTACAATGAGCAGTTCTTC
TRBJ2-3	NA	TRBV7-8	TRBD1	CASSFPDRDPTDTQYF	TGTGCCAGCAGCTTCCCGGACAGGGACCCCACAGATACGCAGTATTTT
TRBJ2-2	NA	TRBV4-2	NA	CASSVGEYRDSGELFF	TGTGCCAGCAGCGTCGGAGAGTACAGGGATTCCGGGGAGCTGTTTTTT
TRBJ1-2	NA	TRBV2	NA	CASSEPGRRDGYTF	TGTGCCAGCAGTGAACCAGGGAGAAGGGATGGCTACACCTTC
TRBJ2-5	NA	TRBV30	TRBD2	CAWSRTSEYQETQYF	TGTGCCTGGAGTCGGACTAGCGAGTACCAAGAGACCCAGTACTTC
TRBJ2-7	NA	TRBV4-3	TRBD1	CASSSGTGTYEQYF	TGCGCCAGCAGTTCCGGGACAGGGACCTACGAGCAGTACTTC
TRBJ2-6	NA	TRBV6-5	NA	CASREANVLTF	TGTGCCAGTAGAGAGGCCAACGTCCTGACTTTC
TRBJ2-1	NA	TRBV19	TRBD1	CASSTGQFHEQFF	TGTGCCAGTAGCACGGGACAGTTCCATGAGCAGTTCTTC
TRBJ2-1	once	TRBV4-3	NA	CASSRGYRNEQFF	TGCGCCAGCAGCCGAGGGTATCGCAATGAGCAGTTCTTC
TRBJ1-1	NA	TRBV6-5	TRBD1	CASSLDRGDEAFF	TGTGCCAGCAGCCTTGACAGGGGAGATGAAGCTTTCTTT
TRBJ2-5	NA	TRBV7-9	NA	CASRPTGTQETQYF	TGTGCCAGCCGTCCTACGGGGACCCAAGAGACCCAGTACTTC
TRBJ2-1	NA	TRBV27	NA	CASSPSALARDRKYNEQFF	TGTGCCAGCAGTCCTAGCGCATTAGCTCGAGACAGAAAATACAATGAGCAGTTCTTC
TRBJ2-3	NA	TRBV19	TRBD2	CASTPLAGESTDTQYF	TGTGCCAGCACCCCCCTAGCGGGGGAAAGCACAGATACGCAGTATTTT
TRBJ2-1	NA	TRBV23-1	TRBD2	CATLQRRLAGGEQFF	TGCGCCACCCTACAAAGACGACTAGCGGGAGGTGAGCAGTTCTTC
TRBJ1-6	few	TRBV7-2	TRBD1	CASSLRDRSPLHF	TGTGCCAGCAGCTTAAGGGACAGGTCACCCCTCCACTTT
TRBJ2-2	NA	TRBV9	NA	CASSVRGFKSGRTGELFF	TGTGCCAGCAGCGTACGAGGTTTTAAATCGGGCCGCACCGGGGAGCTGTTTTTT
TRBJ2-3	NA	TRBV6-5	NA	CASSYAGGRLTDTQYF	TGTGCCAGCAGCTACGCCGGGGGGCGGCTCACAGATACGCAGTATTTT